This T cell receptor beta chain was retrieved from a study of human T cells and chemical hapten exposure. Overall study context: Reading of the patch tests, which applied 0.01% DPC to the upper back, occurred at 6 days. From small differences in pooled library volume came most of the variation in per-sample TCR yields. Study-level results: Controls had significantly fewer large CDR3 similarity clusters than were formed by expanded TCRs. No alteration of TCRs above 1 in 1000 frequency was seen with DPC sensitization.

The time point denotes: pre-sensitization, week 0. Treatment reported: therapeutic diphenylcyclopropenone sensitization with weekly scalp DPC. TCRdb ran MiXCR on the RACE reads and lists one entry per CDR3 protein. The sample contains roughly 38,000 distinct CDR3 sequences, approximately 13% of which appear only once. This clonotype was recorded many times. As yet, its antigen is unknown. The CDR3 totals 14 residues. CDR1 and CDR2 from the germline V gene are MNHEY and SMNVEV (reference sequence). Trimming shortened V by 4 bases and J by 6 bases, and 16 bases separated the two germline ends. Material: whole blood, obtained in connection with sensitization to the hapten diphenylcyclopropenone (DPC). This chain links TRBV27 with TRBJ2-7; the D gene is possibly TRBD1 (6 bases). This TCR was sampled from a woman in her 30s with alopecia areata. Some clones in this sample may be carry-over from other donors' samples. The CDR3 sequence: CASSSQGPLGEQYF. The CDR3 DNA reads as TGTGCCAGCAGTTCCCAGGGGCCCTTGGGCGAGCAGTACTTC.